The rows below give T cell receptor beta chains drawn from one sample of a study of T cells in localized non-small cell lung cancer. Sequenced by immunoSEQ multiplex PCR; TCRdb stores in-frame clones only, minus some. Counted here are approximately 89,000 clones, roughly 75% occurring once; the ten biggest clones make up roughly 21%. The sample was PBMCs, taken before any cancer treatment. The receptors were sampled from a man aged 40 to 70 with stage II squamous cell lung carcinoma. The CDR3 runs from the conserved cysteine through the conserved F or W. Each record gives: D gene, clone size, CDR3 length, V gene, J gene, CDR3 protein, CDR3 DNA. The D gene is left open where the match is weak. The size field is filled for only some rows; it gives once, few, many or a size class.

D: .; size: .; length: 14; V: TRBV2; J: TRBJ2-2; CDR3: CASQYTTNTGELFF; DNA: TGTGCCAGCCAATATACTACAAACACCGGGGAGCTGTTTTTT
D: .; size: .; length: 14; V: TRBV28; J: TRBJ2-3; CDR3: CASSFPGNTDTQYF; DNA: TGTGCCAGCAGTTTCCCAGGGAACACAGATACGCAGTATTTT
D: .; size: .; length: 15; V: TRBV10-3; J: TRBJ1-3; CDR3: CAISAGGVAGNTIYF; DNA: TGTGCCATCAGTGCGGGGGGTGTCGCGGGAAACACCATATATTTT
D: .; size: .; length: 13; V: TRBV6-1; J: TRBJ1-1; CDR3: CASSESTGLAAFF; DNA: TGTGCCAGCAGTGAGTCCACAGGTCTCGCAGCTTTCTTT
D: .; size: .; length: 14; V: TRBV7-6; J: TRBJ1-5; CDR3: CASSEGVSNQPQHF; DNA: TGTGCCAGCAGCGAAGGAGTTAGCAATCAGCCCCAGCATTTT
D: .; size: .; length: 15; V: TRBV6-1; J: TRBJ1-1; CDR3: CASSEVVSLNTEAFF; DNA: TGTGCCAGCAGTGAAGTGGTCTCGCTGAACACTGAAGCTTTCTTT
D: .; size: .; length: 15; V: TRBV9; J: TRBJ2-7; CDR3: CASSVGGTDPYEQYF; DNA: TGTGCCAGCAGCGTAGGGGGAACGGACCCCTACGAGCAGTACTTC
D: .; size: .; length: 14; V: TRBV5-1; J: TRBJ1-1; CDR3: CASSLAGGGTEAFF; DNA: TGCGCCAGCAGCTTGGCCGGTGGGGGAACTGAAGCTTTCTTT
D: TRBD2; size: .; length: 15; V: TRBV7-9; J: TRBJ2-1; CDR3: CASSLDSGGYNEQFF; DNA: TGTGCCAGCAGCTTAGATAGCGGGGGCTACAATGAGCAGTTCTTC
D: TRBD2; size: .; length: 15; V: TRBV4-1; J: TRBJ2-7; CDR3: CASSQLAGGPYEQYF; DNA: TGCGCCAGCAGCCAACTAGCGGGAGGGCCTTACGAGCAGTACTTC
D: .; size: .; length: 14; V: TRBV25-1; J: TRBJ2-3; CDR3: CASSEPDRSDTQYF; DNA: TGTGCCAGCAGTGAGCCAGACCGCTCAGATACGCAGTATTTT
D: .; size: .; length: 17; V: TRBV9; J: TRBJ2-7; CDR3: CASSVGPGGTPSYEQYF; DNA: TGTGCCAGCAGCGTAGGGCCCGGGGGAACCCCCTCCTACGAGCAGTACTTC
D: .; size: .; length: 15; V: TRBV6-1; J: TRBJ1-4; CDR3: CASSENHRESEKLFF; DNA: TGTGCCAGCAGTGAAAATCACAGGGAGAGTGAAAAACTGTTTTTT
D: .; size: .; length: 14; V: TRBV7-2; J: TRBJ2-7; CDR3: CASSLNGGPYEQYF; DNA: TGTGCCAGCAGCTTAAATGGGGGACCGTACGAGCAGTACTTC
D: .; size: .; length: 13; V: TRBV14; J: TRBJ1-1; CDR3: CACRGGGNTEAFF; DNA: TGTGCCTGCCGGGGGGGCGGGAACACTGAAGCTTTCTTT
D: .; size: .; length: 13; V: TRBV7-9; J: TRBJ1-1; CDR3: CASSRTANTEAFF; DNA: TGTGCCAGCAGCCGGACGGCGAACACTGAAGCTTTCTTT
D: .; size: .; length: 13; V: TRBV5-4; J: TRBJ2-3; CDR3: CASSIGPLGTQYF; DNA: TGTGCCAGCAGCATCGGACCTTTAGGCACGCAGTATTTT
D: TRBD1; size: .; length: 14; V: TRBV19; J: TRBJ2-3; CDR3: CASSPGQGGDTQYF; DNA: TGTGCCAGTAGCCCGGGACAGGGGGGAGATACGCAGTATTTT
D: .; size: few; length: 14; V: TRBV30; J: TRBJ2-5; CDR3: CAWSVGPGSKTQYF; DNA: TGTGCCTGGAGTGTGGGCCCAGGCTCAAAGACCCAGTACTTC
D: .; size: .; length: 19; V: TRBV28; J: TRBJ1-3; CDR3: CASSPLWGSPGAAGNTIYF; DNA: TGTGCCAGCAGTCCCCTTTGGGGGTCACCCGGGGCAGCTGGAAACACCATATATTTT
D: TRBD1; size: .; length: 14; V: TRBV6-1; J: TRBJ1-1; CDR3: CASREKDRLTEAFF; DNA: TGTGCCAGCAGAGAAAAGGACAGGCTCACTGAAGCTTTCTTT
D: TRBD2; size: .; length: 15; V: TRBV2; J: TRBJ2-5; CDR3: CASSPGLAGVETQYF; DNA: TGTGCCAGCAGTCCGGGACTAGCGGGAGTAGAGACCCAGTACTTC
D: TRBD2; size: .; length: 16; V: TRBV11-2; J: TRBJ2-1; CDR3: CASSLELAGLYNEQFF; DNA: TGTGCCAGCAGCTTGGAACTAGCGGGACTCTACAATGAGCAGTTCTTC
D: TRBD1; size: few; length: 14; V: TRBV7-2; J: TRBJ1-6; CDR3: CASSLVQGRSPLHF; DNA: TGTGCCAGCAGCTTAGTACAGGGGAGGTCACCCCTCCACTTT
D: TRBD2; size: .; length: 16; V: TRBV5-1; J: TRBJ2-1; CDR3: CASSSRTSGTYNEQFF; DNA: TGCGCCAGCAGCTCCCGTACTAGCGGAACCTACAATGAGCAGTTCTTC
D: .; size: .; length: 12; V: TRBV7-2; J: TRBJ2-7; CDR3: CASSYGPYEQYF; DNA: TGTGCCAGCAGCTACGGACCATACGAGCAGTACTTC
D: .; size: .; length: 13; V: TRBV5-5; J: TRBJ2-7; CDR3: CASSLLGSYEQYF; DNA: TGTGCCAGCAGCTTGTTGGGAAGCTACGAGCAGTACTTC
D: TRBD2; size: .; length: 14; V: TRBV19; J: TRBJ2-5; CDR3: CASSRTSGSETQYF; DNA: TGTGCCAGTAGCCGGACTAGCGGGAGTGAGACCCAGTACTTC
D: TRBD1; size: once; length: 15; V: TRBV7-2; J: TRBJ1-6; CDR3: CASSTYRGLDSPLHF; DNA: TGTGCCAGCAGCACCTACAGGGGCTTGGATTCACCCCTCCACTTT
D: .; size: few; length: 13; V: TRBV5-4; J: TRBJ2-5; CDR3: CASSHDWKETQYF; DNA: TGTGCCAGCAGCCACGACTGGAAAGAGACCCAGTACTTC
D: .; size: .; length: 17; V: TRBV11-1; J: TRBJ2-1; CDR3: CASSLTTRRAKNNEQFF; DNA: TGTGCCAGCAGCTTAACTACACGACGAGCGAAAAACAATGAGCAGTTCTTC
D: TRBD2; size: .; length: 16; V: TRBV4-2; J: TRBJ2-1; CDR3: CASSQDGLAGWDEQFF; DNA: TGTGCCAGCAGCCAAGATGGGCTAGCGGGTTGGGATGAGCAGTTCTTC
D: .; size: few; length: 12; V: TRBV11-2; J: TRBJ1-1; CDR3: CASSLTGIEAFF; DNA: TGTGCCAGCAGCTTAACGGGGATTGAAGCTTTCTTT
D: .; size: .; length: 15; V: TRBV7-2; J: TRBJ2-5; CDR3: CASSLIGQPGETQYF; DNA: TGTGCCAGCAGCTTAATCGGTCAGCCGGGAGAGACCCAGTACTTC
D: .; size: .; length: 14; V: TRBV5-1; J: TRBJ2-1; CDR3: CASSQDRPDYEQFF; DNA: TGCGCCAGCAGCCAAGACAGGCCGGACTATGAGCAGTTCTTC
D: .; size: .; length: 13; V: TRBV30; J: TRBJ2-5; CDR3: CATEGRAQETQYF; DNA: TGTGCCACCGAGGGCAGGGCCCAAGAGACCCAGTACTTC
D: TRBD1; size: .; length: 15; V: TRBV6-5; J: TRBJ1-4; CDR3: CASTNTRGGEEKLFF; DNA: TGTGCCAGCACCAACACTCGAGGGGGCGAAGAAAAACTGTTTTTT